This is a list of T cell receptor beta chains from one sample in a study of cytomegalovirus exposure and HLA in healthy donors. Repertoires were generated with immunoSEQ multiplex PCR, while TCRdb's copy carries only in-frame clones and drops some. The data show around 110,000 clones, 88% seen once. Sequenced input: PBMCs. The receptors shown here come from a woman aged 18-29 years in good health and CMV-seropositive. Each CDR3 is given without its conserved first and last residue. Fields, in order: J gene, D gene, V gene, CDR3 protein. The D gene is left open where the match is weak.

TRBJ1-2,-,TRBV11-2,ASSLADIANYGYT
TRBJ1-4,TRBD1,TRBV5-1,ASSSRGRTNEKLF
TRBJ2-3,-,TRBV2,ASSDQGGTDTQY
TRBJ2-1,-,TRBV11-2,ASSRDRSSYNEQF
TRBJ2-5,-,TRBV9,ASSVGGGETQY
TRBJ2-3,-,TRBV6-5,ASGPTLRHTDTQY
TRBJ1-5,-,TRBV4-1,ASSQDSSNQPQH
TRBJ1-2,TRBD1,TRBV14,ASSLLGQGDGYT
TRBJ2-1,TRBD2,TRBV9,ASSVIGGGHHEQF
TRBJ2-3,-,TRBV28,ASRPPDREATDTQY
TRBJ2-3,-,TRBV7-9,ASSLVWETDGDTQY
TRBJ1-4,-,TRBV6-1,ASSEDSSTNEKLF
TRBJ1-2,TRBD1,TRBV28,ASTPDRVISYT
TRBJ1-1,-,TRBV2,ASCRGMNTEAF
TRBJ2-1,-,TRBV20-1,SAREGRGQF
TRBJ1-1,TRBD1,TRBV10-3,AIRGQSTTEAF
TRBJ1-2,-,TRBV27,ASSPRFFYGYT
TRBJ1-2,-,TRBV4-1,ASSHRKGQSNGYT
TRBJ1-1,TRBD1,TRBV2,ASLPGQGRHTEAF
TRBJ2-1,TRBD1,TRBV9,ASSVGTGESDEQF
TRBJ1-5,TRBD1,TRBV7-2,ASSLRGTEFSNQPQH
TRBJ1-5,TRBD1,TRBV28,ASSFPGQDSNQPQH
TRBJ2-3,TRBD2,TRBV19,ASKSGLAGATDTQY
TRBJ2-3,TRBD2,TRBV10-3,AISTSSGGLGSTDTQY
TRBJ1-1,-,TRBV6-4,ASSGQPNTEAF
TRBJ1-5,-,TRBV6-1,ASKVTRAEPQH
TRBJ1-2,-,TRBV15,ATSRDGVYGYT
TRBJ1-1,-,TRBV4-1,ASSNAGMNTEAF
TRBJ1-3,-,TRBV27,AILILFSGNTIY
TRBJ2-3,-,TRBV28,ASSLQGWQY
TRBJ2-3,TRBD2,TRBV15,ATSRGTSPTDTQY
TRBJ1-2,-,TRBV29-1,SVEVSGQGNNYGYT
TRBJ2-6,-,TRBV5-4,ASSSRQGGGANVLT
TRBJ1-5,-,TRBV4-3,ASSQEGGAGNQPQH
TRBJ2-7,-,TRBV6-1,ASRFLGRYYEQY
TRBJ1-2,TRBD1,TRBV5-1,ASSPTGQGVDGYT
TRBJ2-1,-,TRBV28,ASSLSRSSYNEQF
TRBJ1-4,TRBD1,TRBV5-5,ASSSGGNEKLF
TRBJ2-3,TRBD1,TRBV10-3,AITAGPSRGHADTQY
TRBJ1-1,TRBD1,TRBV5-4,ASSRQGSMNTEAF
TRBJ2-5,TRBD2,TRBV7-2,ASSLTSGGAGETQY
TRBJ1-4,-,TRBV12-2,ASEFGRRAATNEKLF
TRBJ1-4,-,TRBV7-9,ASSLGGNEKLF
TRBJ1-3,TRBD1,TRBV6-1,ASSGRTGGGNTIY
TRBJ2-1,TRBD1,TRBV9,ASSPRGDRAYNEQF
TRBJ1-6,-,TRBV2,ASHARPFSYNSPLH
TRBJ1-1,-,TRBV19,ASSTTGFFMNTEAF
TRBJ2-5,-,TRBV2,ASSAYVGSGTQY
TRBJ2-2,-,TRBV11-2,ASSLGQFGELF
TRBJ1-5,-,TRBV18,ASSPQEVALPQH
TRBJ1-5,-,TRBV6-6,ASSPTGVQPQH
TRBJ1-1,-,TRBV15,ATSREMGHSNTEAF
TRBJ1-4,TRBD1,TRBV7-2,ASSSGTGSEKLF
TRBJ2-1,TRBD1,TRBV5-4,ASSTDRASEQF
TRBJ1-2,-,TRBV5-4,ASSFGQPHPLYGYT